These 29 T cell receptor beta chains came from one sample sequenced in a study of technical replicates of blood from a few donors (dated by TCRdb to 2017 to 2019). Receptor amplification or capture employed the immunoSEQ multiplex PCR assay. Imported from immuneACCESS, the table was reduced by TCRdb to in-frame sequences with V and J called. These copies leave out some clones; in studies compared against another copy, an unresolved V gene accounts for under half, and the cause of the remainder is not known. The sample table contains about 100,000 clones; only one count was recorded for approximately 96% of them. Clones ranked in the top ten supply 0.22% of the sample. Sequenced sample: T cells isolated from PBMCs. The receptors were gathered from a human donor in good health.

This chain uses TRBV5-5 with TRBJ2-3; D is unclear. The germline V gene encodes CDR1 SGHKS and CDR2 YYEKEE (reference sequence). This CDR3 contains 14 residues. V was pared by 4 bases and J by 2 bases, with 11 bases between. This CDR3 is CASSPETYTDTQYF. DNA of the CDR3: TGTGCCAGCAGCCCCGAAACTTACACAGATACGCAGTATTTT.

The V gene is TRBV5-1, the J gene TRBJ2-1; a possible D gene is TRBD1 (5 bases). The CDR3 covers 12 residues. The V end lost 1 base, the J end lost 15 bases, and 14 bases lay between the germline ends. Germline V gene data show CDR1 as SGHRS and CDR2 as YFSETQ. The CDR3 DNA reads TGCGCCAGCAGCTTGACGGGCAGGGATTTGTTCTTC. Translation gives CASSLTGRDLFF.

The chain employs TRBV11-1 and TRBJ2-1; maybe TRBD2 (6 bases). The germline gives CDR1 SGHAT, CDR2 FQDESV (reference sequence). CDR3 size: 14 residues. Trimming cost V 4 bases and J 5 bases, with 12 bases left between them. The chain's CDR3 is CASSSSGLDNEQFF. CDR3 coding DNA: TGTGCCAGCAGCTCAAGCGGGCTCGACAATGAGCAGTTCTTC.

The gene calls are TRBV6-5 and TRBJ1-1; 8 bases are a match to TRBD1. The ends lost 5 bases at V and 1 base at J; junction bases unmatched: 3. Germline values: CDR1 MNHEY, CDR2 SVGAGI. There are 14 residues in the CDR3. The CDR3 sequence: CASSEGQENTEAFF. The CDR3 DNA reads TGTGCCAGCAGTGAGGGACAGGAGAACACTGAAGCTTTCTTT.

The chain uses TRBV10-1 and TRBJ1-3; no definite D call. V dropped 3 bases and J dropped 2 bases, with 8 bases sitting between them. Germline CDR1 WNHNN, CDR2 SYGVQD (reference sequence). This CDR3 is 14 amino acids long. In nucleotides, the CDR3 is TGCGCCAGCAGTGACTCAGACACTGGAAACACCATATATTTT. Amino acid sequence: CASSDSDTGNTIYF.

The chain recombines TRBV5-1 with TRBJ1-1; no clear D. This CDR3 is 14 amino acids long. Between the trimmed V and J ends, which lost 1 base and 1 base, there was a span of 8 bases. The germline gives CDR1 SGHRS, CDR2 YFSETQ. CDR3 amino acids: CASSLMYSNTEAFF. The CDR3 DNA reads TGCGCCAGCAGCTTGATGTATTCGAACACTGAAGCTTTCTTT. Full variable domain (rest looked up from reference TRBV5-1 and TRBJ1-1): KAGVTQTPRYLIKTRGQQVTLSCSPISGHRSVSWYQQTPGQGLQFLFEYFSETQRNKGNFPGRFSGRQFSNSRSEMNVSTLELGDSALYLCASSLMYSNTEAFFGQGTRLTVV.

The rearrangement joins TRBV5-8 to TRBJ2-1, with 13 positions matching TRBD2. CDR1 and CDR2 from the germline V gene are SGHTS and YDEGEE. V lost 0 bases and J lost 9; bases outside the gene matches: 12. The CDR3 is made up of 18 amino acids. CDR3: CASSLELWTSGSIVEQFF. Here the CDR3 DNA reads TGTGCCAGCAGCTTGGAGCTTTGGACTAGCGGGAGTATAGTTGAGCAGTTCTTC.

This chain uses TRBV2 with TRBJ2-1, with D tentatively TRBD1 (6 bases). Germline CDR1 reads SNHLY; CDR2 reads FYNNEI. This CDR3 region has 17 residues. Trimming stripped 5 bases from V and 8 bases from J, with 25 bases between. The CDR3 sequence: CASSTGTWWWRTDEQFF. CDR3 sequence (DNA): TGTGCCAGCAGTACAGGGACGTGGTGGTGGAGGACGGATGAGCAGTTCTTC. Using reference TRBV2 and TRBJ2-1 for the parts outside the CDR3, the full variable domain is EPEVTQTPSHQVTQMGQEVILRCVPISNHLYFYWYRQILGQKVEFLVSFYNNEISEKSEIFDDQFSVERPDGSNFTLKIRSTKLEDSAMYFCASSTGTWWWRTDEQFFGPGTRLTVL.

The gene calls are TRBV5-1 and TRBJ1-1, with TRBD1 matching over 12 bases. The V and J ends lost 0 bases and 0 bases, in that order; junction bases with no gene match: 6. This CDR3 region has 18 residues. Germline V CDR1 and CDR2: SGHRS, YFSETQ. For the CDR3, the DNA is TGCGCCAGCAGCTTGGCCTTGAGGGACAGGGGGCTGAACACTGAAGCTTTCTTT. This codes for CASSLALRDRGLNTEAFF.

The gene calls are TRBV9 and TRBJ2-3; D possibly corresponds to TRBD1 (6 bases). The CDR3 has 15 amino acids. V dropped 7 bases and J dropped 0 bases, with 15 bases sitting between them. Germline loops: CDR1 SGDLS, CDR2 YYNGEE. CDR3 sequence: CASGTGTASTDTQYF. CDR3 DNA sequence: TGTGCCAGCGGAACAGGGACCGCGAGCACAGATACGCAGTATTTT.

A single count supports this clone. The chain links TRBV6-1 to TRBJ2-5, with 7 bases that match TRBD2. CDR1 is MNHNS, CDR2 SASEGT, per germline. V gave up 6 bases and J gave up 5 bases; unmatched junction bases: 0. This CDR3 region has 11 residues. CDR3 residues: CASRRGETQYF. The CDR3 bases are TGTGCCAGCAGGCGGGGGGAGACCCAGTACTTC.

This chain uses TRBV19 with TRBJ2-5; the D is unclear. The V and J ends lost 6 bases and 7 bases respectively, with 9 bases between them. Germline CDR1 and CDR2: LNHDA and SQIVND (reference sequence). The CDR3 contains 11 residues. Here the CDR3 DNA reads TGTGCCAGTAGCGCCTCAGGGACCCAGTACTTC. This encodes CASSASGTQYF.

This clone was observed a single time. The CDR3 DNA reads as TGTGCCAGCAGCTTAGGCGGGAGGGCCCTCTACGAGCAGTACTTC. Protein sequence: CASSLGGRALYEQYF. The chain uses TRBV13 and TRBJ2-7; the match to TRBD2 covers 8 bases. The CDR3 loop spans 15 amino acids. The trim removed 0 bases at V and 3 bases at J, leaving 4 bases unmatched. CDR1 is PRHDT and CDR2 is FYEKMQ in the germline V gene (reference sequence).

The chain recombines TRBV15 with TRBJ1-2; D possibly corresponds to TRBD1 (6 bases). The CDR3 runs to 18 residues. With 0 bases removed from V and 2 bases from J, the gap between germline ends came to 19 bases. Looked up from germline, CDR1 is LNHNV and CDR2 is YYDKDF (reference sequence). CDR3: CATSRDIQDSHANYGYTF. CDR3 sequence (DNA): TGTGCCACCAGCAGAGATATACAGGACAGCCATGCCAACTATGGCTACACCTTC.

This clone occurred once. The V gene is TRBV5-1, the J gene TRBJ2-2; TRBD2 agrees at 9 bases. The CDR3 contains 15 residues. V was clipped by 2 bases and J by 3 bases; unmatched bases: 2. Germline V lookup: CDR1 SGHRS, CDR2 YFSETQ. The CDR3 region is CASSLAGGYTGELFF. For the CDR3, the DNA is TGCGCCAGCAGCTTAGCGGGGGGTTACACCGGGGAGCTGTTTTTT.

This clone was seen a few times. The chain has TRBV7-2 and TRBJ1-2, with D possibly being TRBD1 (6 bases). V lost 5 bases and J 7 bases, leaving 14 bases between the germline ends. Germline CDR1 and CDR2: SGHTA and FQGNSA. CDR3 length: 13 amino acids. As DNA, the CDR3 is TGTGCCAGCAGCCCCGGACAGAATTCTGGCTACACCTTC. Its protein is CASSPGQNSGYTF.

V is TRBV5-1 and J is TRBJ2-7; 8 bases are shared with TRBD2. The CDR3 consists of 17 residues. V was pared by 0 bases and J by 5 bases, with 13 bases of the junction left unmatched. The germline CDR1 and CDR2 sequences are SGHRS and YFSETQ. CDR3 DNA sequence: TGCGCCAGCAGCTTGGTAACTAGCGGAACCGTCCGGAACGAGCAGTACTTC. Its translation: CASSLVTSGTVRNEQYF. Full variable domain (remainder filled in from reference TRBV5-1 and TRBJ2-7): KAGVTQTPRYLIKTRGQQVTLSCSPISGHRSVSWYQQTPGQGLQFLFEYFSETQRNKGNFPGRFSGRQFSNSRSEMNVSTLELGDSALYLCASSLVTSGTVRNEQYFGPGTRLTVT.

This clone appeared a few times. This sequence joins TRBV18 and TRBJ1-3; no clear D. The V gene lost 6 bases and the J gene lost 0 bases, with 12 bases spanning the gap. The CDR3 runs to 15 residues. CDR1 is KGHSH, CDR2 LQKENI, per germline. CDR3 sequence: CASSTREASGNTIYF. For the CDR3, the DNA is TGTGCCAGCTCTACGCGAGAGGCCTCTGGAAACACCATATATTTT. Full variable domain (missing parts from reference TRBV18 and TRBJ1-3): NAGVMQNPRHLVRRRGQEARLRCSPMKGHSHVYWYRQLPEEGLKFMVYLQKENIIDESGMPKERFSAEFPKEGPSILRIQQVVRGDSAAYFCASSTREASGNTIYFGEGSWLTVV.

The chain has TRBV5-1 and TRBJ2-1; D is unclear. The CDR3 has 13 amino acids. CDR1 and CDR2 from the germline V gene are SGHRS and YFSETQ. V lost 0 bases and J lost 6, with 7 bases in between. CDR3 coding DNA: TGCGCCAGCAGCTTGGGGGCGCTCAATGAGCAGTTCTTC. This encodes CASSLGALNEQFF.

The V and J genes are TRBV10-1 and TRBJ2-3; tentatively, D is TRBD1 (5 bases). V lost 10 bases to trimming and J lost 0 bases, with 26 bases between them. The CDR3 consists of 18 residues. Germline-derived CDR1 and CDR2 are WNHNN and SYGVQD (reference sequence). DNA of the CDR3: TGCGCCACCTCACCACTCCTTCCGACAGTCCCAAGCACAGATACGCAGTATTTT. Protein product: CATSPLLPTVPSTDTQYF.

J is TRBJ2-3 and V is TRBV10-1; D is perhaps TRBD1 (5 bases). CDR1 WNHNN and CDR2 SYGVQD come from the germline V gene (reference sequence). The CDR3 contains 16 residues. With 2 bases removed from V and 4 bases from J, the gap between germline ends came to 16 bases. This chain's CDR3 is CASSEGAWGRADTQYF. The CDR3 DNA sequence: TGCGCCAGCAGTGAGGGGGCATGGGGTCGGGCAGATACGCAGTATTTT.

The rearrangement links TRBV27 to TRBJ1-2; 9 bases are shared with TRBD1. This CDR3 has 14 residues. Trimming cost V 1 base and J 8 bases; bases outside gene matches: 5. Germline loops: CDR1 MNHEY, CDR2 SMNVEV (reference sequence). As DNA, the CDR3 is TGTGCCAGCAGTTTATTTGGGACAGGGATGGGCTACACCTTC. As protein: CASSLFGTGMGYTF.

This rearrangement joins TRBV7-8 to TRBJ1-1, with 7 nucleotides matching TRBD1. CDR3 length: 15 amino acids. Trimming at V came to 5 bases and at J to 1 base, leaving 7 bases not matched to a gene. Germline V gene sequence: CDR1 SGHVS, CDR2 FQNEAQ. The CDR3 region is CASSTPRTGNTEAFF. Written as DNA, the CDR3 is TGTGCCAGCAGCACGCCGCGGACAGGGAACACTGAAGCTTTCTTT.

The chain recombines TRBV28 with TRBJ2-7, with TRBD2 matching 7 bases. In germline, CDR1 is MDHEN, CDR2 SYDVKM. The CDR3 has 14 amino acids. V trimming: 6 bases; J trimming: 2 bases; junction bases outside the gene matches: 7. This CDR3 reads CASSLGGATYEQYF. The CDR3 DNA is TGTGCCAGCAGCCTGGGAGGGGCTACCTACGAGCAGTACTTC.

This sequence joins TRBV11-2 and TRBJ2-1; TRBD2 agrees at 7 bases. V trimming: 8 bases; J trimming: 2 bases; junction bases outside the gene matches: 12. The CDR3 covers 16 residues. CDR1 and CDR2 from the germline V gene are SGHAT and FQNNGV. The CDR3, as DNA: TGTGCCAGCTTCTTAACCCCCGGGAGGACCTACAATGAGCAGTTCTTC. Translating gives CASFLTPGRTYNEQFF.

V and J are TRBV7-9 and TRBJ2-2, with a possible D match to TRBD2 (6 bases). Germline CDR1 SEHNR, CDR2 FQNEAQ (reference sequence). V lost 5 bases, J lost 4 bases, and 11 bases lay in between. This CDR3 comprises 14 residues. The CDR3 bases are TGTGCCAGCAGCGCCGAGACTAGCACCGGGGAGCTGTTTTTT. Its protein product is CASSAETSTGELFF. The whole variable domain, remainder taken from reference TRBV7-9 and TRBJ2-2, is DTGVSQNPRHKITKRGQNVTFRCDPISEHNRLYWYRQTLGQGPEFLTYFQNEAQLEKSRLLSDRFSAERPKGSFSTLEIQRTEQGDSAMYLCASSAETSTGELFFGEGSRLTVL.

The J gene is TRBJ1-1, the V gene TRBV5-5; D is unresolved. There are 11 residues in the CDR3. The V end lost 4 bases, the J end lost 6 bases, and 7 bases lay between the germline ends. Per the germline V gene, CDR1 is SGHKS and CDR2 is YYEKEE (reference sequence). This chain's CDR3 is CASSEQPEAFF. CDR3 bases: TGTGCCAGCAGCGAACAACCTGAAGCTTTCTTT.

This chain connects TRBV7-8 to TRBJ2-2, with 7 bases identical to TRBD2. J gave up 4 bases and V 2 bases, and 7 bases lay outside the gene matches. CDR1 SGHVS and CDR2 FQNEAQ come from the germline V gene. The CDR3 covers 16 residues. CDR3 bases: TGTGCCAGCAGCTTAAAGAGGACTAGTGTCACCGGGGAGCTGTTTTTT. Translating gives CASSLKRTSVTGELFF.

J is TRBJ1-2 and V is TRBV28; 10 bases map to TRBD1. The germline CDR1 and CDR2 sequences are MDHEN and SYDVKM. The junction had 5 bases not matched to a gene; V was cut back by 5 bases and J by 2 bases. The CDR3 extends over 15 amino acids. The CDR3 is CASSQGGQGNYGYTF. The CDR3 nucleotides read TGTGCCAGCAGTCAGGGGGGACAGGGGAACTATGGCTACACCTTC.